This section outlines one T cell receptor (beta chain) sequence together with its context. The data are from a study of blood T cell repertoires in COVID-19. Study background: Acute and convalescent COVID-19 specimens originated in the United States, Italy and Spain. PBMCs, B-cell-depleted T cells, or T cells provided the cDNA or gDNA that made up the material.

CDR3 size: 14 residues. The germline V and J ends were trimmed by 8 bases and 3 bases, with 14 bases remaining between them. Germline V gene sequence: CDR1 SEHNR, CDR2 FQNEAQ (reference sequence). Per the original methods: The assay estimated nucleated cells by amplifying reference gene primers. Libraries were prepared by immunoSEQ multiplex PCR; TCRdb keeps only in-frame clonotypes and omits some of them. That table supplies the V and J calls and clone size; D and trimming were determined from the DNA. The sample holds 95,000 to 110,000 clones, roughly 83% seen once. This chain links TRBV7-9 with TRBJ2-1; D possibly corresponds to TRBD1 (6 bases). Specimen: peripheral blood. The clonotype comes from a human donor in a cohort sampled during active COVID-19. CDR3 protein: CASPTGSLYNEQFF. CDR3 DNA sequence: TGTGCCAGCCCTACAGGGAGCCTCTACAATGAGCAGTTCTTC. The full variable domain, in which reference TRBV7-9 and TRBJ2-1 provide the parts outside the CDR3, is DTGVSQNPRHKITKRGQNVTFRCDPISEHNRLYWYRQTLGQGPEFLTYFQNEAQLEKSRLLSDRFSAERPKGSFSTLEIQRTEQGDSAMYLCASPTGSLYNEQFFGPGTRLTVL.